This TCR beta chain derives from a study of circulating tumor DNA in untreated peripheral T-cell lymphoma (dated by TCRdb to the early 2020s). Results the study describes overall, beyond this receptor: Tumor-specific clonotypes turned up in around 76% of patients, identified from around 84% of baseline tissues and from about 66% of baseline serum samples.

Per the germline V gene (reference sequence), GTSNPN is the CDR1 and SVGIG is the CDR2. Including cysteine and phenylalanine, the CDR3 has 12 amino acids. Left in the record is the CDR3 DNA by itself, 36 bases read in frame from the first base. V is cut by 3 bases and J by 6 bases, and the space between the germline ends is 11 bases. This clone was detected only once. It has no known antigen specificity. No much larger clone exists at a distance of one base, and base qualities are not known. The receptor library was made with the immunoSEQ multiplex PCR assay. Drawn from immuneACCESS, this table holds only the in-frame rearrangements with V and J called that TCRdb kept. Clones are partly lost; checked studies trace under half to an unresolved V gene and leave the rest unexplained. In all, the sample holds some 10,000 clones, and around 76% of those were seen once. Roughly a third of the sample rests with the top ten.

Baseline tumor tissue collected before treatment was sequenced to identify tumor-specific TCR clonotypes. Next-generation sequencing of T-cell receptor sequences was used to monitor peripheral T-cell lymphoma patients receiving frontline treatment on a trial. Sequenced material: tumor tissue. In this chain, TRBV30 is recombined with TRBJ1-1; TRBD1 is a weak D gene call, 6 bases matching. The receptor comes from a human donor with peripheral T-cell lymphoma. The CDR3 region reads CAWSAGTPEAFF. The nucleotides are TGTGCCTGGAGCGCTGGGACACCTGAAGCTTTCTTT. Beyond the CDR3, the reference TRBV30 and TRBJ1-1 genes provide the residues; the full variable domain reads: SQTIHQWPATLVQPVGSPLSLECTVEGTSNPNLYWYRQAAGRGLQLLFYSVGIGQISSEVPQNLSASRPQDRQFILSSKKLLLSDSGFYLCAWSAGTPEAFFGQGTRLTVV.